Below, 13 T cell receptor beta chains from the same sample are listed, as sequenced in a study of shared clonotypes between healthy human individuals. Assay used: immunoSEQ multiplex PCR; TCRdb lists only in-frame clones, some missing. The profile shows about 1.1 million clones, about 72% of them singletons. The sequencing input was memory CD4+ T cells from PBMCs. Specified subset: CD45RA-negative fraction. The receptors come from a man younger than 30 in good health. Some clones in this sample may be carry-over from other donors' samples.

This clone appeared a single time. The gene calls are TRBV18 and TRBJ2-7; 9 bases are a match to TRBD1. Germline CDR1 and CDR2: KGHSH and LQKENI. Unmatched junction bases numbered 11, after V lost 0 bases and J lost 2 bases. The CDR3 covers 18 residues. DNA for the CDR3: TGTGCCAGCTCACCACCGGGGGGACAGGGACTAATTACCTACGAGCAGTACTTC. Its translation: CASSPPGGQGLITYEQYF.

This rearrangement joins TRBV7-9 to TRBJ2-7; D is perhaps TRBD1 (6 bases). The CDR3 runs to 17 residues. Germline V gene lookup returns CDR1 SEHNR and CDR2 FQNEAQ (reference sequence). V was shortened by 0 bases and J by 2 bases, with 17 bases between the two germline ends. CDR3 DNA sequence: TGTGCCAGCAGCTTAGCGCTGGGCCAGGGGATCACCTACGAGCAGTACTTC. This sequence encodes CASSLALGQGITYEQYF. The full variable domain, in which reference TRBV7-9 and TRBJ2-7 provide the parts outside the CDR3, is DTGVSQNPRHKITKRGQNVTFRCDPISEHNRLYWYRQTLGQGPEFLTYFQNEAQLEKSRLLSDRFSAERPKGSFSTLEIQRTEQGDSAMYLCASSLALGQGITYEQYFGPGTRLTVT.

This chain uses TRBV18 with TRBJ2-1; 10 bases map to TRBD1. Germline assignment: CDR1 KGHSH and CDR2 LQKENI. V gave up 2 bases and J gave up 9 bases; unmatched junction bases: 4. This CDR3 contains 14 residues. The CDR3 is CASSPDRGPGEQFF. CDR3 in DNA: TGTGCCAGCTCACCAGACAGGGGGCCAGGTGAGCAGTTCTTC.

The CDR3 coding sequence is TGTGCCAGTAGTCCTTCGGACAGGGGATTTGTTGAAGCTTTCTTT. It translates to CASSPSDRGFVEAFF. This sequence joins TRBV19 and TRBJ1-1, with 9 bases matching TRBD1. The germline V gene encodes CDR1 LNHDA and CDR2 SQIVND (reference sequence). CDR3 length equals 15 residues. Unmatched junction bases numbered 11, after V lost 5 bases and J lost 7 bases.

The chain employs TRBV6-1 and TRBJ1-3, with a possible D match to TRBD1 (5 bases). CDR1 is MNHNS and CDR2 is SASEGT in the germline V gene. This CDR3 contains 16 residues. Deletions cut 3 bases from V and 0 bases from J, with 12 bases between. The CDR3 bases are TGTGCCAGCAGTGATGCAGGGCGCCGCTCTGGAAACACCATATATTTT. As protein: CASSDAGRRSGNTIYF.

The chain has TRBV28 and TRBJ2-7, with 9 bases matching TRBD2. Germline V lookup: CDR1 MDHEN, CDR2 SYDVKM. The CDR3 loop spans 16 amino acids. V dropped 6 bases and J dropped 7; count of bases not matched to a gene: 16. Here the CDR3 reads CASRSWGVAGVREQYF. Here the CDR3 DNA reads TGTGCCAGCAGGTCATGGGGGGTAGCGGGAGTACGAGAGCAGTACTTC.

The chain recombines TRBV7-2 with TRBJ2-7; 7 bases fit TRBD1. From germline, CDR1 is SGHTA and CDR2 FQGNSA. After removal of 5 bases from V and 1 base from J, the junction contained 11 bases not matched to a gene. The CDR3 is 16 amino acids. CDR3 nucleotides: TGTGCCAGCAGCATCCCGACAGGGACCCAATCCTACGAGCAGTACTTC. Translated, it gives CASSIPTGTQSYEQYF.

Turning to this clone: With a far larger clone one base away, a read error is the likely cause. This rearrangement joins TRBV1 to TRBJ2-4. TRBV1 is noted as a pseudogene. CDR3 length equals 14 residues. The DNA of the CDR3 is TGCACCAGCAGCCAAGGCCCCCCTCGGACCATTCGGTACTTC. This codes for CTSSQGPPRTIRYF.

This clone was seen a handful of times. The J gene is TRBJ2-1, the V gene TRBV29-1; possibly TRBD1 for D (6 bases). V shed 4 bases and J shed 4 bases, with 14 bases lying between them. The CDR3 totals 14 residues. Germline V gene sequence: CDR1 SQVTM, CDR2 ANQGSEA. This CDR3 is CSVGLLDRYNEQFF. The CDR3 DNA reads as TGCAGCGTTGGCCTGTTGGACAGATACAATGAGCAGTTCTTC.

This clone was counted once. J is TRBJ1-2 and V is TRBV2, with D possibly TRBD1 on 6 matching bases. CDR1 SNHLY and CDR2 FYNNEI come from the germline V gene. This CDR3 comprises 15 residues. V was shortened by 11 bases and J by 6 bases, with 25 bases between the two germline ends. In nucleotides, the CDR3 is TGTGCCCGACTCGGGGTGGGAGGGGGGTTGGATGGCTACACCTTC. Its protein is CARLGVGGGLDGYTF.

This chain joins TRBV27 and TRBJ2-2; D not resolved. The V end lost 5 bases, the J end lost 1 base, and 5 bases lay between the germline ends. The germline CDR1 and CDR2 sequences are MNHEY and SMNVEV (reference sequence). This CDR3 spans 13 amino acids. This CDR3 is CASSQQNTGELFF. The DNA of the CDR3 is TGTGCCAGCAGTCAGCAGAACACCGGGGAGCTGTTTTTT.

V gene TRBV28 combines with J gene TRBJ2-7; D call uncertain. Deletions cut 1 base from V and 6 bases from J, with 10 bases between. This CDR3 is 13 amino acids long. Germline CDR1 is MDHEN and CDR2 is SYDVKM. The CDR3 protein is CASSLSHDSEQYF. CDR3 bases: TGTGCCAGCAGTTTATCCCACGACTCCGAGCAGTACTTC.

V gene TRBV30 combines with J gene TRBJ1-4; no reliable D call. The CDR3 extends over 14 amino acids. V was clipped by 3 bases and J by 8 bases, with 16 bases between them. The V gene's germline CDR1 is GTSNPN and CDR2 SVGIG (reference sequence). CDR3 loop: CAWSRGPDWEKLFF. DNA for the CDR3: TGTGCCTGGAGCCGAGGACCGGATTGGGAAAAACTGTTTTTT.